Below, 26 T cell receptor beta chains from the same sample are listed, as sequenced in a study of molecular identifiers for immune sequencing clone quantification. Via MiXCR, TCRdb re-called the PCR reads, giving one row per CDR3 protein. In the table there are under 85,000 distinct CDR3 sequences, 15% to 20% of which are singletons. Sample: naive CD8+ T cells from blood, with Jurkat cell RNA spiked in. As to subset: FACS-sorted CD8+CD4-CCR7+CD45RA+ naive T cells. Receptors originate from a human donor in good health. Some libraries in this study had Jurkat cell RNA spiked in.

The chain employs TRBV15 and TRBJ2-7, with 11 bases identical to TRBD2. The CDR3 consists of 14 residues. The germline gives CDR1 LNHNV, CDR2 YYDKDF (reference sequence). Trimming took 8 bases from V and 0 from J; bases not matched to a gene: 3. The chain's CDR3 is CATRLAGSSYEQYF. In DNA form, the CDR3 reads TGTGCCACCCGACTAGCGGGAAGCTCCTACGAGCAGTACTTC.

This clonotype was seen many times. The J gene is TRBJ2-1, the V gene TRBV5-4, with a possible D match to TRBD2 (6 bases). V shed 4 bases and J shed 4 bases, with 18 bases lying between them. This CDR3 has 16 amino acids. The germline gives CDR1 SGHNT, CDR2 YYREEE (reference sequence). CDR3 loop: CASSPPRGGGYNEQFF. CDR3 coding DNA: TGTGCCAGCAGCCCCCCGCGCGGAGGAGGGTACAATGAGCAGTTCTTC.

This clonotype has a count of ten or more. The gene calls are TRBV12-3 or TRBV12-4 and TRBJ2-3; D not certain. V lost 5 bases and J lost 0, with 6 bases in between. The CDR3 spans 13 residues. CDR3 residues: CASSQLSTDTQYF. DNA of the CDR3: TGTGCCAGCAGTCAGCTCAGCACAGATACGCAGTATTTT.

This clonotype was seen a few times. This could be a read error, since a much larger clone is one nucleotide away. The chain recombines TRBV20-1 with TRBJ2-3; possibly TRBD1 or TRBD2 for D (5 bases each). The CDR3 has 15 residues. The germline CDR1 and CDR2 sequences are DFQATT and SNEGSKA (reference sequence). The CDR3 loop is CSATAWGISTDTRYF. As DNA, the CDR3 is TGCAGTGCCACCGCGTGGGGGATAAGCACAGATACGCGGTATTTT.

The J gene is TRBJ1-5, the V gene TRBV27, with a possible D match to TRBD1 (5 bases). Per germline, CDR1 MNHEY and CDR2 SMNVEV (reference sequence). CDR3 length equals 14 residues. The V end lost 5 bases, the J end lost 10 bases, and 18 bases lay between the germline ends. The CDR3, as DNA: TGTGCCAGCAGTCTAGTCCTGGGGGATCGACCCCAGCATTTT. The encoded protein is CASSLVLGDRPQHF.

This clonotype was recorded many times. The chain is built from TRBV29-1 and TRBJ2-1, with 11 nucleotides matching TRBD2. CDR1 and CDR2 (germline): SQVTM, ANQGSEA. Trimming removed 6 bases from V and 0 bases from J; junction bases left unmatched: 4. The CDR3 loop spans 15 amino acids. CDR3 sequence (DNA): TGCAGCGTGGAGGGACTAGCGGCCTCCTACAATGAGCAGTTCTTC. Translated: CSVEGLAASYNEQFF.

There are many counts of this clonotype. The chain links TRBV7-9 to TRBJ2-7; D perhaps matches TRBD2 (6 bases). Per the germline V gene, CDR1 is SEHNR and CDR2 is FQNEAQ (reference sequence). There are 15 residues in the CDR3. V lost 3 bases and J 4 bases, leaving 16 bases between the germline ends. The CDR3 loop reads CASSFPRGIVYEQYF. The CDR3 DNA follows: TGTGCCAGCAGCTTTCCCCGCGGGATTGTTTACGAGCAGTACTTC.

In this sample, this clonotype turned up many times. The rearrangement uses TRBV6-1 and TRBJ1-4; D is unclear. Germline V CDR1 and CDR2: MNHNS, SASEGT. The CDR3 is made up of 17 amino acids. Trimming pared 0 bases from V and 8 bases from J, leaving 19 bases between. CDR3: CASSEARGRLVGEKLFF. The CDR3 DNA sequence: TGTGCCAGCAGTGAAGCTCGCGGACGGCTTGTAGGAGAAAAACTGTTTTTT.

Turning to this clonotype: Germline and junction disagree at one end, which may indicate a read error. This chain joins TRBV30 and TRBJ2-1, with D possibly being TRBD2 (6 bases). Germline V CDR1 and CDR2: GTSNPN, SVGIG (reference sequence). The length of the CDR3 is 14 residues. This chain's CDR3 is CAWSVHGSFSEQLF. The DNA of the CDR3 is TGTGCCTGGAGTGTCCACGGGAGTTTTTCTGAGCAGCTCTTC.

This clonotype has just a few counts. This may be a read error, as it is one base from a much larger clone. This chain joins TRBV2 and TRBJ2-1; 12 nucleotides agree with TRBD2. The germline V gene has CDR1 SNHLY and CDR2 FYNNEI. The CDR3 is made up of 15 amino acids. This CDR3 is CTSRGRTSGINEQFF. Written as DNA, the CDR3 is TGTACCAGCAGAGGAAGGACTAGCGGGATCAATGAGCAGTTCTTC.

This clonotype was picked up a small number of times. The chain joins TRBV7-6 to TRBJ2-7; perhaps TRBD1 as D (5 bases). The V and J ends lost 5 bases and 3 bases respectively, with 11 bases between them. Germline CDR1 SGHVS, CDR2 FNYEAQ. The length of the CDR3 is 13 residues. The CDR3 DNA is TGTGCCAGCAGCACACAGGAGAACTACGAGCAGTACTTC. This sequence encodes CASSTQENYEQYF.

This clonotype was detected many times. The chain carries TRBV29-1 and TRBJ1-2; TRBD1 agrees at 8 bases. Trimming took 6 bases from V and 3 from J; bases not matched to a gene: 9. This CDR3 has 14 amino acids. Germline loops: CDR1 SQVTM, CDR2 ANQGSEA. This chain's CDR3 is CSVAPYRGDYGYTF. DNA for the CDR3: TGCAGCGTGGCCCCCTACAGGGGGGACTATGGCTACACCTTC.

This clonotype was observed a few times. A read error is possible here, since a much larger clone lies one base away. CDR3 in DNA: TGTGCCAGCAGCGTATCAGAGTTAAGCTATGGCTACACCTTC. Translating it yields CASSVSELSYGYTF. V is TRBV9 and J is TRBJ1-2; no firm D call. The length of the CDR3 is 14 residues. Germline values: CDR1 SGDLS, CDR2 YYNGEE. With 1 base removed from V and 4 bases from J, the gap between germline ends came to 11 bases.

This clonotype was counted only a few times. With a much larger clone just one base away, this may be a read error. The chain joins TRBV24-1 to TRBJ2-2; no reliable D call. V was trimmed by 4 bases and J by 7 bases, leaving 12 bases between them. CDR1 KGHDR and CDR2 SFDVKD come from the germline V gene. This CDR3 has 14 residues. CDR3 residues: CATSDLAKVGELFF. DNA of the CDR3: TGTGCCACCAGTGACCTGGCGAAAGTCGGGGAGCTGTTTTTT.

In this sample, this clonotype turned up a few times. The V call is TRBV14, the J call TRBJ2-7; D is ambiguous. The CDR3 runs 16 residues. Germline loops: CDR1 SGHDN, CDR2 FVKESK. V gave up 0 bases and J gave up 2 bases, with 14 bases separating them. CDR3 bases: TGTGCCAGCAGCCAAGATCTAGACGGACGACCCTACGAGCAGTACTTC. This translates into CASSQDLDGRPYEQYF. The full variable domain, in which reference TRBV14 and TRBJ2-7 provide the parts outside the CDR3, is EAGVTQFPSHSVIEKGQTVTLRCDPISGHDNLYWYRRVMGKEIKFLLHFVKESKQDESGMPNNRFLAERTGGTYSTLKVQPAELEDSGVYFCASSQDLDGRPYEQYFGPGTRLTVT.

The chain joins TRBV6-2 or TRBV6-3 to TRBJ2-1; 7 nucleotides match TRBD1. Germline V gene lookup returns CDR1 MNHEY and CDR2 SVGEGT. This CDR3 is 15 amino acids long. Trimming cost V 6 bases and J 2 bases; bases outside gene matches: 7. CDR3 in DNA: TGTGCCAGCAGATCTCCGGGACAGCCCTACAATGAGCAGTTCTTC. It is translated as CASRSPGQPYNEQFF.

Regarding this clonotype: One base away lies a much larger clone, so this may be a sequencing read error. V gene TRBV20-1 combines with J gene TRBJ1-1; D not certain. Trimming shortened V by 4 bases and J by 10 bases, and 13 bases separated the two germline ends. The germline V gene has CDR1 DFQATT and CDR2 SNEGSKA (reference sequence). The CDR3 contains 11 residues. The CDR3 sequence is CSAKDVGGAFF. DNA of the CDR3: TGCAGTGCTAAGGACGTAGGTGGAGCTTTCTTT.

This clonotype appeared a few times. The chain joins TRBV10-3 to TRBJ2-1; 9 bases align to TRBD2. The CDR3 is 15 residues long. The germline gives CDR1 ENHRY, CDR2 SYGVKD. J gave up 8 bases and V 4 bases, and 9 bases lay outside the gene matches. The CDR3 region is CAISAAGGRTDEQFF. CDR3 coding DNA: TGTGCCATCAGTGCAGCGGGAGGACGTACGGATGAGCAGTTCTTC.

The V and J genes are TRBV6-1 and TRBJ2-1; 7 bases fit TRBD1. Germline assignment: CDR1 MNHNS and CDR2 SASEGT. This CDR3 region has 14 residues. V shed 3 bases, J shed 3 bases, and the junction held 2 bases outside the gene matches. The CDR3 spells CASSERQGYNEQFF. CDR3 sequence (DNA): TGTGCCAGCAGTGAGAGACAGGGCTACAATGAGCAGTTCTTC.

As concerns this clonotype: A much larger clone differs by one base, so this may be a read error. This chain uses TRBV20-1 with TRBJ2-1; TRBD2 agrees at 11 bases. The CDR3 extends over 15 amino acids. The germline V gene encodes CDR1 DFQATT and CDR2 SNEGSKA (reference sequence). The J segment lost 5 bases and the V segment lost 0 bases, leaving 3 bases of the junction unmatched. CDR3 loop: CSARDPLAGDNEQFF. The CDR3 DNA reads TGCAGTGCTAGAGATCCACTAGCGGGGGACAATGAGCAGTTCTTC.

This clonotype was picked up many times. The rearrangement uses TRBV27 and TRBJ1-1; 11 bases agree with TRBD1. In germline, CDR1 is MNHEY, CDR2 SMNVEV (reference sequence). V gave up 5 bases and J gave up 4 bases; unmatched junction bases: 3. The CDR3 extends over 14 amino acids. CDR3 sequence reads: CASSGQGAITEAFF. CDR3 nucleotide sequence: TGTGCCAGCAGTGGACAGGGGGCGATCACTGAAGCTTTCTTT.

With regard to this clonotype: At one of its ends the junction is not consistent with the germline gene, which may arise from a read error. DNA of the CDR3: TGTGCCAGCGGTTTACACGGACAGGGCTATGGCTACACCTTC. As protein: CASGLHGQGYGYTF. The chain couples TRBV27 to TRBJ1-2; 8 bases are shared with TRBD1. Germline assignment: CDR1 MNHEY and CDR2 SMNVEV (reference sequence). This CDR3 is built from 14 residues.

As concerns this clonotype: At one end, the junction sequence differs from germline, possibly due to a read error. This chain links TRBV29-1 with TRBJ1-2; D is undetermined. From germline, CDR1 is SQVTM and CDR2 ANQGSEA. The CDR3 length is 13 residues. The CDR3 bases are TGCAGCGTCGCGGGAGCCTCTAACGATGGCTACACCTTC. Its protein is CSVAGASNDGYTF. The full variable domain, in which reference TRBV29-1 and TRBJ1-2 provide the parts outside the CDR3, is SAVISQKPSRDICQRGTSLTIQCQVDSQVTMMFWYRQQPGQSLTLIATANQGSEATYESGFVIDKFPISRPNLTFSTLTVSNMSPEDSSIYLCSVAGASNDGYTFGSGTRLTVV.

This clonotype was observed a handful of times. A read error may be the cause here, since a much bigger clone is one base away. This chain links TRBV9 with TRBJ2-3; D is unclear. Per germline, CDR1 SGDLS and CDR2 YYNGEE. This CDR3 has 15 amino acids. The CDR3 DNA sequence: TGTGCCTGCAGCGTAGGAAGTACTCGCACAGATACGCAGTATTTT. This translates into CACSVGSTRTDTQYF.

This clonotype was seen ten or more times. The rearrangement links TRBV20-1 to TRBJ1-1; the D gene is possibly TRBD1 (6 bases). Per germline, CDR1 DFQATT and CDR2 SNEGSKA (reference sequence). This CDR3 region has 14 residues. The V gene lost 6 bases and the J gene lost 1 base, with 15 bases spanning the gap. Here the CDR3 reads CSARGGQWNTEAFF. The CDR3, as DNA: TGCAGTGCCCGCGGTGGACAGTGGAACACTGAAGCTTTCTTT.

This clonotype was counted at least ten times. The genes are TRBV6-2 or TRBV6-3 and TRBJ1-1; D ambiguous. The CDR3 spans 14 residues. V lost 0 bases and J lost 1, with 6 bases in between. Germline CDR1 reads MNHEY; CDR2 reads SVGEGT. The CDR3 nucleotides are TGTGCCAGCAGTTACTCGTTTGCGAACACTGAAGCTTTCTTT. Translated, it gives CASSYSFANTEAFF.